What follows are 9 T cell receptor beta chains derived from one specimen sequenced in a study of Ad26.COV2.S vaccination and SARS-CoV-2 variants. The data were produced by immunoSEQ multiplex PCR, yet TCRdb's version contains in-frame clones alone and is incomplete. The sample records about 420,000 clones, 70% to 90% being singletons. Treatment denoted: roughly 19 received Ad26.COV2.S at low or high dose, single or two shots; about 5 received placebo; per-sample allocation not given. Day 63 after the first vaccine or placebo injection was the time point for sampling. The material was peripheral blood, obtained in a trial of Ad26.COV2.S vaccine versus placebo. These receptors originate from a person aged 18-65 years who received the Ad26.COV2.S COVID-19 vaccine or a placebo.

The J gene is TRBJ1-6, the V gene TRBV27, with no clear D. This CDR3 has 14 residues. V was shortened by 3 bases and J by 6 bases, with 9 bases between the two germline ends. The germline CDR1 and CDR2 sequences are MNHEY and SMNVEV (reference sequence). The DNA of the CDR3 is TGTGCCAGCAGTTTTGTCGACCGTAATTCACCCCTCCACTTT. Protein sequence: CASSFVDRNSPLHF.

CDR3 residues: CASSLPPSGVNSNQPQHF. The CDR3 DNA follows: TGTGCCAGCAGTTTACCCCCTTCGGGGGTGAATAGCAATCAGCCCCAGCATTTT. The gene calls are TRBV28 and TRBJ1-5, with D perhaps matching TRBD1 (5 bases). The CDR3 runs to 18 residues. Looked up from germline, CDR1 is MDHEN and CDR2 is SYDVKM. The V end lost 2 bases, the J end lost 0 bases, and 17 bases lay between the germline ends.

This chain links TRBV7-8 with TRBJ2-1; possibly TRBD2 for D (6 bases). The V and J ends lost 4 bases and 6 bases respectively, with 16 bases between them. Germline CDR1 and CDR2: SGHVS and FQNEAQ. This CDR3 has 15 residues. The CDR3 sequence: CASSSARGKVNEQFF. In DNA, the CDR3 is TGTGCCAGCAGCTCAGCGCGGGGCAAAGTCAATGAGCAGTTCTTC.

The chain combines TRBV6-5 with TRBJ2-5, with TRBD2 matching 8 bases. Germline CDR1 reads MNHEY; CDR2 reads SVGAGI. V lost 2 bases and J lost 2; bases outside the gene matches: 4. The CDR3 contains 15 residues. CDR3 sequence reads: CASSYGGGTQETQYF. DNA for the CDR3: TGTGCCAGCAGTTACGGCGGGGGGACGCAAGAGACCCAGTACTTC.

The rearrangement links TRBV7-2 to TRBJ1-5; D may be TRBD1 (5 bases). The germline V and J ends were trimmed by 2 bases and 1 base, with 9 bases remaining between them. The CDR3 extends over 15 amino acids. Germline V CDR1 and CDR2: SGHTA, FQGNSA. CDR3 amino acids: CASSLSWDSNQPQHF. The CDR3 coding sequence is TGTGCCAGCAGCTTATCTTGGGACAGCAATCAGCCCCAGCATTTT.

The CDR3 DNA follows: TGTGCCAGCAGTCCGTTTGGGGGGGGGAACACTGAAGCTTTCTTT. Translated, it gives CASSPFGGGNTEAFF. The V gene is TRBV6-5, the J gene TRBJ1-1; possible D gene TRBD1, 5 bases. Germline loops: CDR1 MNHEY, CDR2 SVGAGI. V gave up 5 bases and J gave up 1 base, with 14 bases separating them. The CDR3 has 15 amino acids.

This chain links TRBV27 with TRBJ2-4; D is ambiguous. The germline gives CDR1 MNHEY, CDR2 SMNVEV (reference sequence). The ends were cut back, 4 bases at V and 0 bases at J, with 10 bases in the middle. The CDR3 sequence is 15 residues long. In DNA, the CDR3 is TGTGCCAGCAGTTACGACGGTCTAGCCAAAAACATTCAGTACTTC. Protein sequence: CASSYDGLAKNIQYF.

The chain links TRBV12-3 or TRBV12-4 to TRBJ2-7; a weak D match, TRBD1 (5 bases). The CDR3 sequence is 13 residues long. Trimming shortened V by 6 bases and J by 0 bases, and 9 bases separated the two germline ends. CDR3 amino acids: CASRPRASYEQYF. CDR3 nucleotide sequence: TGTGCCAGCAGGCCCAGGGCCTCCTACGAGCAGTACTTC.

V and J are TRBV4-2 and TRBJ1-2; no reliable D call. The CDR3 is 13 amino acids. Trimming shortened V by 1 base and J by 5 bases, and 8 bases separated the two germline ends. CDR1 LGHNA and CDR2 YNFKEQ come from the germline V gene. As DNA, the CDR3 is TGTGCCAGCAGCCAAGCCCGGGAGTATGGCTACACCTTC. Translated: CASSQAREYGYTF.